The following is a T cell receptor beta chain sequence with its context. The CDR3 length is 15 residues. Germline-derived CDR1 and CDR2 are KGHSH and LQKENI. With 3 bases clipped from V and 2 bases from J, the junction kept 3 bases outside the gene matches. The sample comes from a study of blood T cell repertoires in COVID-19. Study-level information: From T cells, B-cell-depleted T cells, or PBMCs came the material, which was cDNA or gDNA.

Participants were aged about 18 to 100 years from around 25 US areas. In the original analysis: Amplification of reference gene primers provided the estimated nucleated cell counts. Using immunoSEQ multiplex PCR, the repertoire was profiled, and TCRdb retains in-frame clones only, with some absent. That table furnishes V, J and clone size, whereas the DNA furnished D and trimming. The profile covers about 220,000 clones, with around 89% appearing a single time and 3% to 4% taken by the ten largest. Sequenced: PBMCs or T cells enriched from blood (not recorded which). The J gene is TRBJ1-3, the V gene TRBV18; 8 bases are shared with TRBD1. The TCR was taken from a woman aged 18-29 years in a cohort exposed to, infected with or recovered from COVID-19 (not recorded which). The CDR3 coding sequence is TGTGCCAGCTCACCGGACAGGGTCCCTGGAAACACCATATATTTT. Protein: CASSPDRVPGNTIYF.